This T cell receptor beta chain came from a study of blood T cell repertoires in COVID-19. Study details: The analysed material was cDNA or gDNA that came from T cells, B-cell-depleted T cells, or PBMCs.

Trimming removed 0 bases at V and 4 bases at J, with 13 bases between. Germline V gene data show CDR1 as SGHNT and CDR2 as YENEEA. The CDR3 is 15 amino acids. Source study methods: Estimates of nucleated cell counts were drawn from the amplification of reference gene primers. Profiled with immunoSEQ multiplex PCR; TCRdb holds only in-frame clones, not every one. The V and J calls and clone size were taken over from that table, and D and trimming were inferred from the DNA. The sample carries tens of thousands of clones, roughly 91% recorded once. This sequence joins TRBV11-3 and TRBJ2-7; D remains unclear. Specimen: peripheral blood. This sequence originates from a human donor in a cohort sampled during active COVID-19. The CDR3 here is CASSLDPQKTYEQYF. For the CDR3, the DNA is TGTGCCAGCAGCTTAGACCCCCAGAAAACATACGAGCAGTACTTC.